The 17 T cell receptor beta chains below come from one sample, sequenced in a study of T cell responses to AZD1222 COVID-19 vaccine. Sequenced by immunoSEQ multiplex PCR; TCRdb stores in-frame clones only, minus some. The top ten clones hold less than 3% of a sample with 100,000 or so clones, nearly 90% of them seen once. The specimen comprised peripheral blood, sampled on day 0 of AZD1222 vaccination. The receptor set was obtained from an adult in good health.

The rearrangement joins TRBV11-3 to TRBJ1-2; D remains ambiguous. V lost 3 bases to trimming and J lost 5 bases, with 13 bases between them. The CDR3 runs to 14 residues. Germline V gene data show CDR1 as SGHNT and CDR2 as YENEEA. As DNA, the CDR3 is TGTGCCAGCAGCTTCGACGAAGGACTATATGGCTACACCTTC. Translation: CASSFDEGLYGYTF.

J is TRBJ2-1 and V is TRBV19, with 7 bases that match TRBD2. Germline-derived CDR1 and CDR2 are LNHDA and SQIVND (reference sequence). Losses at the gene ends were 5 bases for V and 8 bases for J; bases not matched to a gene: 12. The CDR3 is 15 amino acids. The CDR3 region has the DNA TGTGCCAGTAGTTTCTTGGGCGGGAGTGGGTATGAGCAGTTCTTC. It codes for CASSFLGGSGYEQFF.

The chain employs TRBV25-1 and TRBJ1-2; TRBD1 aligns across 7 bases. V gave up 3 bases and J gave up 3 bases; unmatched junction bases: 4. The germline V gene encodes CDR1 MGHDK and CDR2 SYGVNS. The CDR3 has 14 amino acids. CDR3 bases: TGTGCCAGCAGTGAGTGGACAGGAGACTATGGCTACACCTTC. Translated: CASSEWTGDYGYTF.

The rearrangement joins TRBV4-1 to TRBJ1-1; 9 bases align to TRBD1. The ends lost 4 bases at V and 7 bases at J; junction bases unmatched: 10. This CDR3 has 15 amino acids. From germline, CDR1 is MGHRA and CDR2 YSYEKL. CDR3 protein: CASSPGDRDVLEAFF. CDR3 bases: TGCGCCAGCAGCCCTGGGGACAGGGATGTTCTTGAAGCTTTCTTT.

This chain connects TRBV7-2 to TRBJ1-1; no definite D call. The V end lost 5 bases, the J end lost 0 bases, and 13 bases lay between the germline ends. CDR3 length: 15 residues. Germline-derived CDR1 and CDR2 are SGHTA and FQGNSA. The CDR3 sequence is CASSPQEVLNTEAFF. DNA for the CDR3: TGTGCCAGCAGCCCTCAGGAAGTCTTGAACACTGAAGCTTTCTTT.

The chain recombines TRBV30 with TRBJ2-7, with D maybe TRBD2 (5 bases). This CDR3 has 15 amino acids. V was trimmed by 7 bases and J by 5 bases, leaving 24 bases between them. Germline V CDR1 and CDR2: GTSNPN, SVGIG (reference sequence). The CDR3 region has the DNA TGTGCCTACAACCTCGGACTTTCGGAGGCTGACGAGCAGTACGTC. It specifies CAYNLGLSEADEQYV.

V usage is TRBV9 and J usage is TRBJ2-3; no firm D call. The length of the CDR3 is 14 residues. Germline V gives CDR1 SGDLS, CDR2 YYNGEE. V was clipped by 6 bases and J by 0 bases, with 11 bases between them. The DNA of the CDR3 is TGTGCCAGCACGGCAGTTTCTAGCACAGATACGCAGTATTTT. Translation gives CASTAVSSTDTQYF.

V is TRBV2 and J is TRBJ2-7; no clear D. This CDR3 has 12 residues. The V gene lost 4 bases and the J gene lost 5 bases, with 9 bases spanning the gap. Germline V lookup: CDR1 SNHLY, CDR2 FYNNEI. The CDR3 region has the DNA TGTGCCAGCAGTGGGAGAGTTCACGAGCAGTACGTC. Translation gives CASSGRVHEQYV.

The chain joins TRBV5-6 to TRBJ1-4; D gene unclear. Germline loops: CDR1 SGHDT, CDR2 YYEEEE. Trimming pared 2 bases from V and 6 bases from J, leaving 14 bases between. The CDR3 extends over 15 amino acids. In DNA form, the CDR3 reads TGTGCCAGCAGCTTATGGGCCCCTCTGGATGAAAAACTGTTTTTT. Translated: CASSLWAPLDEKLFF.

With respect to this clone: The same CDR3 can be traced to other DNA sequences in this sample. V gene TRBV19 combines with J gene TRBJ1-1; 10 bases are a match to TRBD1. Germline CDR1 and CDR2: LNHDA and SQIVND (reference sequence). V was clipped by 9 bases and J by 5 bases; unmatched bases: 6. There are 13 residues in the CDR3. CDR3: CASRGQGNTEAFF. CDR3 in DNA: TGTGCCAGCCGGGGACAGGGGAATACTGAAGCTTTCTTT. Combining the CDR3 with reference TRBV19 and TRBJ1-1 gives the whole variable domain DGGITQSPKYLFRKEGQNVTLSCEQNLNHDAMYWYRQDPGQGLRLIYYSQIVNDFQKGDIAEGYSVSREKKESFPLTVTSAQKNPTAFYLCASRGQGNTEAFFGQGTRLTVV.

The chain combines TRBV7-9 with TRBJ1-1, with 7 bases fitting TRBD1. Germline loops: CDR1 SEHNR, CDR2 FQNEAQ (reference sequence). CDR3 length: 16 residues. Unmatched junction bases numbered 10, after V lost 1 base and J lost 5 bases. Written as DNA, the CDR3 is TGTGCCAGCAGCTTAGGCCCCTCAGGGGGGGAGACTGAAGCTTTCTTT. Translated: CASSLGPSGGETEAFF.

This clone was recorded once. The rearrangement links TRBV19 to TRBJ1-5; the match to TRBD1 covers 8 bases. CDR3 size: 15 residues. CDR1 and CDR2 (germline): LNHDA, SQIVND (reference sequence). J gave up 3 bases and V 6 bases, and 7 bases lay outside the gene matches. The CDR3 DNA sequence: TGTGCCAGTAGCTCGGGACAGGTTGACAATCAGCCCCAGCATTTT. It specifies CASSSGQVDNQPQHF.

This clone was detected only once. V gene TRBV11-1 combines with J gene TRBJ2-7, with D tentatively TRBD2 (5 bases). Germline CDR1 is SGHAT and CDR2 is FQDESV (reference sequence). The V gene lost 3 bases and the J gene lost 3 bases, with 9 bases spanning the gap. This CDR3 has 13 residues. This chain's CDR3 is CASSFLAGYEQYF. The DNA of the CDR3 is TGTGCCAGCAGCTTCCTAGCCGGCTACGAGCAGTACTTC.

The chain joins TRBV7-9 to TRBJ1-1, with D possibly TRBD1 on 5 matching bases. Trimming pared 2 bases from V and 2 bases from J, leaving 12 bases between. CDR1 is SEHNR, CDR2 FQNEAQ, per germline (reference sequence). The CDR3 is 15 amino acids. The CDR3 is CASSLLLGVNTEAFF. For the CDR3, the DNA is TGTGCCAGCAGCTTATTGTTAGGGGTAAACACTGAAGCTTTCTTT.

The CDR3 protein is CASKLRDSYGYTF. The CDR3 DNA sequence: TGTGCCAGTAAATTAAGGGACAGTTATGGCTACACCTTC. The gene calls are TRBV19 and TRBJ1-2; 7 bases line up with TRBD1. Germline trimming cut 7 bases from V and 5 bases from J; bases unmatched to any gene: 7. The CDR3 has 13 residues. Germline loops: CDR1 LNHDA, CDR2 SQIVND (reference sequence). The whole variable domain, remainder taken from reference TRBV19 and TRBJ1-2, is DGGITQSPKYLFRKEGQNVTLSCEQNLNHDAMYWYRQDPGQGLRLIYYSQIVNDFQKGDIAEGYSVSREKKESFPLTVTSAQKNPTAFYLCASKLRDSYGYTFGSGTRLTVV.

The chain couples TRBV7-3 to TRBJ2-1; D might be TRBD2 (7 bases). V dropped 5 bases and J dropped 0 bases, with 14 bases sitting between them. The CDR3 consists of 16 residues. The germline CDR1 and CDR2 sequences are SGHTA and FQGTGA. CDR3 residues: CASSPTGGPSYNEQFF. The CDR3 DNA follows: TGTGCCAGCAGCCCAACGGGGGGCCCCTCCTACAATGAGCAGTTCTTC.

The chain is built from TRBV29-1 and TRBJ1-2; 7 bases match TRBD1. Looked up from germline, CDR1 is SQVTM and CDR2 is ANQGSEA. This CDR3 contains 12 residues. V lost 4 bases and J lost 3; bases outside the gene matches: 2. The CDR3 loop is CSVGTGDYGYTF. CDR3 coding DNA: TGCAGCGTTGGGACAGGAGACTATGGCTACACCTTC.